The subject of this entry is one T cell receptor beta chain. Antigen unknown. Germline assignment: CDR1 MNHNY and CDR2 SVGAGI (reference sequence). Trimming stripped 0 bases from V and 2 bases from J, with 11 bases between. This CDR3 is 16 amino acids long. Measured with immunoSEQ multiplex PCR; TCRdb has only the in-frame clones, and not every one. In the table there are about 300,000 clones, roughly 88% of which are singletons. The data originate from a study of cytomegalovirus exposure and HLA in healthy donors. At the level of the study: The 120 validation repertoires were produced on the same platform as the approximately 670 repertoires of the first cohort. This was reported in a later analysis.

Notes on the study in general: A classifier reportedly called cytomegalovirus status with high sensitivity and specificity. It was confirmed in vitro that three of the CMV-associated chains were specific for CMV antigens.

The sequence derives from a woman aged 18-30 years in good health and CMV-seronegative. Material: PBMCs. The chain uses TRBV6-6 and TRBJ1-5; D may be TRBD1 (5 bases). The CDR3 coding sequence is TGTGCCAGCAGTTACTCGGGGTGGGGGGGCAATCAGCCCCAGCATTTT. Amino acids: CASSYSGWGGNQPQHF.